This entry lists 3 T cell receptor beta chains sequenced from one sample in a study of CD8+ T cells in alopecia areata. cDNA prepared by RNA extraction and subsequent reverse transcription served as the template for sequencing. TCRdb's copy holds only in-frame clones and misses some; the assay was immunoSEQ multiplex PCR. Of approximately 180,000 clones in the sample, 67% are singletons; the top ten hold around 10%. The sequencing here drew on CD8+ T cells sorted from blood, taken at week 0. The origin of the receptors is a human donor with alopecia areata.

The chain is built from TRBV7-9 and TRBJ2-7; 9 bases match TRBD1. From germline, CDR1 is SEHNR and CDR2 FQNEAQ (reference sequence). V was pared by 6 bases and J by 2 bases, with 8 bases of the junction left unmatched. This CDR3 has 15 residues. The CDR3 bases are TGTGCCAGCAGTTCATTGGGGGACAGGGCCTACGAGCAGTACTTC. Its protein is CASSSLGDRAYEQYF.

The chain links TRBV30 to TRBJ1-5; TRBD1 is a possible D gene (5 bases). This CDR3 is 13 amino acids long. The V and J ends lost 4 bases and 4 bases respectively, with 11 bases between them. Germline V gives CDR1 GTSNPN, CDR2 SVGIG (reference sequence). CDR3 residues: CAWTRALNQPQHF. CDR3 nucleotides: TGTGCCTGGACCAGGGCTTTGAATCAGCCCCAGCATTTT.

The J gene is TRBJ2-5, the V gene TRBV12-5, with D hard to call. CDR1 and CDR2 (germline): LGHNT, FRNRAP. This CDR3 is built from 11 residues. V gave up 6 bases and J gave up 5 bases, with 7 bases separating them. The CDR3 region is CASGDVETQYF. As DNA, the CDR3 is TGTGCTAGTGGGGACGTGGAGACCCAGTACTTC.